This note documents a single TCR beta chain sequence. The antigen remains undetermined. Original data processing: Filtering of immunoSEQ junctional sequences could not match full-length read filtering. Profiling relied on immunoSEQ multiplex PCR, and the TCRdb table lists in-frame clones only, not all of them. That table furnishes V, J and clone size, whereas the DNA furnished D and trimming. The sample carries 2 million to 3 million clones, more than 80% recorded once. The CDR3 has 15 amino acids. Per germline, CDR1 SGHRS and CDR2 YFSETQ. V shed 0 bases and J 4 bases; nucleotides not matched to a gene: 6. This entry belongs to a study of shared clonotypes between healthy human individuals. Points from the study as a whole: Read depth was anticipated to influence clonotype sharing among donors.

This TCR was recovered from a man between 18 and 29 years old in good health. V and J are TRBV5-1 and TRBJ1-2, with 7 bases identical to TRBD1. Sequencing input: naive CD4+ T cells sorted from blood. The subset: CD45RA+ positively selected. CDR3 nucleotide sequence: TGCGCCAGCAGCTTGGAGACAGGGACTGCCTATGGCTACACCTTC. This sequence encodes CASSLETGTAYGYTF.